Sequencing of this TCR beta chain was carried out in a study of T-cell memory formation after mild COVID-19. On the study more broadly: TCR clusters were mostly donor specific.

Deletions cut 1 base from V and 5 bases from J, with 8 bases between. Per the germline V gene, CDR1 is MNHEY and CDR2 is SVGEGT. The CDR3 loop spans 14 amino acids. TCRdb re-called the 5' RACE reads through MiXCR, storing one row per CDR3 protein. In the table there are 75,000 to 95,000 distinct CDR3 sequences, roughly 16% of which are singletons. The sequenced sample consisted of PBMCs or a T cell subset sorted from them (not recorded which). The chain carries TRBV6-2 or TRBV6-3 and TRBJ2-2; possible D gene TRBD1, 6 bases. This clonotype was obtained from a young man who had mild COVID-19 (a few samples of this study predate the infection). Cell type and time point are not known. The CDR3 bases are TGTGCCAGCAGTTACTTCCAGGGGACCGGGGAGCTGTTTTTT. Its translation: CASSYFQGTGELFF.